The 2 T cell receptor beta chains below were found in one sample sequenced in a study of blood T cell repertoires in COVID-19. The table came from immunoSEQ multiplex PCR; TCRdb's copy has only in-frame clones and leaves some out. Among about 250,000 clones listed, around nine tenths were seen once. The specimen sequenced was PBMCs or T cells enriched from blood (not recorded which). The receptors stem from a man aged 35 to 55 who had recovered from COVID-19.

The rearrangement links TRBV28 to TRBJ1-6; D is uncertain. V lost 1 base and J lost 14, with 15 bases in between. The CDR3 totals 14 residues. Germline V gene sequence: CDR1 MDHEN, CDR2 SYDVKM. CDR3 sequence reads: CASSLSIDTTALHF. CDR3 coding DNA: TGTGCCAGCAGTTTATCCATAGACACCACCGCCCTCCACTTT. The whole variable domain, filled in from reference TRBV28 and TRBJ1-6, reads DVKVTQSSRYLVKRTGEKVFLECVQDMDHENMFWYRQDPGLGLRLIYFSYDVKMKEKGDIPEGYSVSREKKERFSLILESASTNQTSMYLCASSLSIDTTALHFGNGTRLTVT.

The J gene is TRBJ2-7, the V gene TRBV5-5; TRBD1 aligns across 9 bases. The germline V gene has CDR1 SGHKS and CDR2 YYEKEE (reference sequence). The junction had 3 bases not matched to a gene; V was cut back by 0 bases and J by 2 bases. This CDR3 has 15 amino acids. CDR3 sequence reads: CASSLVGTGTYEQYF. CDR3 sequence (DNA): TGTGCCAGCAGCTTGGTAGGGACAGGGACCTACGAGCAGTACTTC.